This T cell receptor beta chain was captured by sequencing in a study of low-dose radiotherapy and immunotherapy resistance in tumors. Study in general: It was 1 Gy per fraction every two weeks that Cohort 2 received, adding up to 13 Gy over 26 weeks. Participants were given intravenous cyclophosphamide 200 mg/m2 every two weeks, one day before radiation and immunotherapy.

Along with nivolumab and ipilimumab, donors received aspirin, low-dose cyclophosphamide and low-dose radiotherapy. This CDR3 has 17 amino acids. The V gene end was trimmed by 0 bases and the J gene end by 5 bases; junction bases not matched to a gene: 6. Germline CDR1 LNHNV, CDR2 YYDKDF (reference sequence). TRAV- and TRBV-specific primers, spanning alpha and beta chains, primed first-strand cDNA. Amplification of TCRs used a constant-region primer and V-primer adapter for about 20 PCR cycles. With in vitro transcription, the isolated mRNA was amplified. TCRdb recomputed calls from the reads with MiXCR, one row per CDR3 protein. The data hold approximately 9,800 distinct CDR3 sequences, with roughly two fifths observed a single time.

The sequence derives from a human donor with advanced metastatic prostate, ovarian, gallbladder or colorectal cancer (not recorded which). This table probably holds off-target reads from a library built for another chain. V is TRBV15 and J is TRBJ2-5; 13 nucleotides match TRBD2. DNA for the CDR3: TGTGCCACCAGCAGAGATCTCACTAGCGGGAGGGCGGAGACCCAGTACTTC. Protein: CATSRDLTSGRAETQYF.